A selection of T cell receptor beta chains follows, all from one sample in a study of T-cell reconstitution after alpha-beta-depleted transplantation in children. MiXCR, applied by TCRdb to the PCR reads, yields one record per CDR3 protein. The sample has about 500,000 distinct CDR3 sequences, 30% to 35% seen once; the top ten hold 2% to 2.5%. The sequencing here drew on PBMCs from the stem cell graft donor, taken from the stem cell graft. The receptors come from a human donor who donated a stem cell graft to a child with aplastic anemia. Both conserved end residues are part of each CDR3. A D gene is named only where the DNA matches it firmly. Size values are once, few and many counts, or a class for expanded clones, and some rows have none.

size,D,J,V,CDR3,DNA
-,TRBD1,TRBJ2-7,TRBV28,CASSGGQGLSYEQYF,TGTGCCAGCAGCGGGGGACAGGGGTTGTCCTACGAGCAGTACTTC
once,TRBD2,TRBJ2-1,TRBV11-1,CASNIPGLAGGDSYNEQFF,TGTGCCAGCAATATACCGGGACTAGCGGGAGGGGACTCCTACAATGAGCAGTTCTTC
few,TRBD1,TRBJ2-5,TRBV7-7,CASSYGTGTQETQYF,TGTGCCAGCAGCTACGGGACAGGGACACAAGAGACCCAGTACTTC
few,-,TRBJ1-2,TRBV30,CAWSVGTRTHTF,TGTGCCTGGAGTGTAGGGACACGGACACACACCTTC
few,-,TRBJ2-1,TRBV7-8,CASSGRGGDEQFF,TGTGCCAGCAGCGGGAGGGGGGGAGATGAGCAGTTCTTC
-,-,TRBJ1-2,TRBV7-9,CASPSEGGNYGYTF,TGTGCCAGCCCATCGGAGGGCGGTAACTATGGCTACACCTTC
few,-,TRBJ2-7,TRBV14,CASSQRAADLSYEQYF,TGTGCCAGCAGCCAAAGGGCAGCGGACCTCTCCTACGAGCAGTACTTC
once,-,TRBJ2-5,TRBV4-1,CASSPEGQWETQYF,TGCGCCAGCAGCCCAGAAGGACAGTGGGAGACCCAGTACTTC
-,-,TRBJ1-6,TRBV28,CASTLPRGGSYSPLHF,TGTGCCAGCACCCTCCCCAGGGGAGGCTCCTATTCACCCCTCCACTTT
few,-,TRBJ2-7,TRBV29-1,CSVEGRGTRYEQYF,TGCAGCGTTGAAGGCCGAGGGACCCGATACGAGCAGTACTTC
-,-,TRBJ1-4,TRBV11-1,CASSRGGQDEKLFF,TGTGCCAGCAGCCGCGGGGGGCAGGATGAAAAACTGTTTTTT
-,TRBD2,TRBJ2-5,TRBV9,CASSGGGGVLETQYF,TGTGCCAGCAGTGGGGGTGGGGGGGTCCTCGAGACCCAGTACTTC
few,TRBD2,TRBJ2-3,TRBV12-3/TRBV12-4,CASSPPGTSIYTQYF,TGTGCCAGCAGTCCCCCCGGGACTAGCATCTATACGCAGTATTTT
few,-,TRBJ2-1,TRBV12-3/TRBV12-4,CASSRPGTADNEQFF,TGTGCCAGCAGCCGACCCGGGACGGCGGACAATGAGCAGTTCTTC
few,TRBD2,TRBJ2-7,TRBV29-1,CSVTSLAGGRAYEQYF,TGCAGCGTTACGTCGTTAGCGGGAGGGAGGGCCTACGAGCAGTACTTC
few,TRBD2,TRBJ2-7,TRBV12-3/TRBV12-4,CASWTSDDEQYF,TGTGCCAGCTGGACTAGTGATGACGAGCAGTACTTC
many,-,TRBJ2-2,TRBV29-1,CSVESSGDTGELFF,TGCAGCGTTGAGTCGTCAGGGGATACCGGGGAGCTGTTTTTT
-,-,TRBJ2-1,TRBV11-1,CASSLSDWSQFF,TGTGCCAGCAGCTTGAGTGACTGGTCGCAGTTCTTC
few,TRBD1,TRBJ2-1,TRBV5-1,CASSFETGFQSPFF,TGCGCCAGCAGCTTTGAGACAGGGTTTCAGTCCCCGTTCTTC
few,-,TRBJ2-2,TRBV12-3/TRBV12-4,CASERADHTGELFF,TGTGCCAGCGAGAGGGCCGATCACACCGGGGAGCTGTTTTTT
few,-,TRBJ1-1,TRBV4-2,CASSPNGLPTNRFSEAFF,TGTGCCAGCAGCCCAAATGGGCTTCCCACGAACAGATTTTCTGAAGCTTTCTTT
-,-,TRBJ2-1,TRBV4-3,CASSQDFPRELSYNEQFF,TGCGCCAGCAGCCAAGATTTTCCCCGGGAGTTGAGCTACAATGAGCAGTTCTTC
-,TRBD1,TRBJ2-2,TRBV28,CASREQGDTGELFF,TGTGCCAGCAGGGAACAGGGGGACACCGGGGAGCTGTTTTTT
-,-,TRBJ1-3,TRBV28,CASSLIGADSGNTIYF,TGTGCCAGCAGTTTAATAGGGGCCGACTCTGGAAACACCATATATTTT
-,-,TRBJ1-5,TRBV29-1,CSVAVRPGQPQHF,TGCAGCGTTGCGGTCCGGCCGGGGCAGCCCCAGCATTTT
few,TRBD1,TRBJ1-4,TRBV6-5,CASSYGTGDEKLFF,TGTGCCAGCAGTTACGGGACAGGGGATGAAAAACTGTTTTTT
-,TRBD2,TRBJ2-2,TRBV4-2,CASSQVETSGFTGELFF,TGTGCCAGCAGCCAAGTTGAGACTAGCGGGTTCACCGGGGAGCTGTTTTTT
-,-,TRBJ1-1,TRBV27,CASSLSPGEYTEAFF,TGTGCCAGCAGTTTAAGCCCAGGGGAGTATACTGAAGCTTTCTTT
few,-,TRBJ1-1,TRBV6-5,CASSYQNQGNTEAFF,TGTGCCAGCAGTTACCAAAATCAGGGGAACACTGAAGCTTTCTTT